The 10 T cell receptor beta chains below come from one sample, sequenced in a study of CD8 T cells in Susac syndrome. The authors reverse transcribed roughly 0.5 to 1 ug RNA with random hexamers. TCRdb independently ran MiXCR on the immunoSEQ multiplex PCR reads; one entry per CDR3 protein. The table lists roughly 150,000 distinct CDR3 sequences, roughly 94% of them singletons. Sample: CD8+ T cells from PBMCs. The receptor source for this set is a human donor with multiple sclerosis.

J is TRBJ2-5 and V is TRBV29-1; 14 nucleotides align to TRBD2. CDR1 SQVTM and CDR2 ANQGSEA come from the germline V gene. This CDR3 region has 19 residues. V gave up 5 bases and J gave up 4 bases; unmatched junction bases: 18. In DNA form, the CDR3 reads TGCAGCGTTCCAACCCAATCGACTAGCGGGGGGGCTAGAGGAGAGACCCAGTACTTC. The encoded protein is CSVPTQSTSGGARGETQYF.

V is TRBV29-1 and J is TRBJ1-2, with TRBD1 matching 8 bases. V lost 3 bases to trimming and J lost 4 bases; unmatched junction nucleotides: 4. Looked up from germline, CDR1 is SQVTM and CDR2 is ANQGSEA. The CDR3 contains 13 residues. CDR3 sequence reads: CSVDLGQVYGYTF. The CDR3 nucleotides are TGCAGCGTTGATCTGGGACAGGTCTATGGCTACACCTTC.

The J gene is TRBJ2-2, the V gene TRBV20-1; weak D call: TRBD2 (5 bases). The ends were cut back, 6 bases at V and 6 bases at J, with 11 bases in the middle. This CDR3 has 12 residues. From germline, CDR1 is DFQATT and CDR2 SNEGSKA (reference sequence). CDR3 sequence: CSARPGAGELFF. The CDR3 bases are TGCAGTGCGAGGCCCGGGGCCGGGGAGCTGTTTTTT.

A single count supports this clonotype. J is TRBJ1-6 and V is TRBV11-3; D unclear. The ends were cut back, 3 bases at V and 7 bases at J, with 19 bases in the middle. The length of the CDR3 is 17 residues. Germline V gives CDR1 SGHNT, CDR2 YENEEA. The CDR3 sequence: CASSFEPPRVTNSPLHF. CDR3 bases: TGTGCCAGCAGCTTCGAGCCTCCACGGGTCACCAATTCACCCCTCCACTTT.

The V call is TRBV27, the J call TRBJ1-6, with a possible D match to TRBD1 (5 bases). Germline V CDR1 and CDR2: MNHEY, SMNVEV (reference sequence). CDR3 length: 13 amino acids. V dropped 3 bases and J dropped 9 bases, with 9 bases sitting between them. CDR3 coding DNA: TGTGCCAGCAGTTTGGGGCGCAGTTCACCCCTCCACTTT. Protein sequence: CASSLGRSSPLHF.

The chain recombines TRBV7-9 with TRBJ2-7; possible D gene TRBD2, 6 bases. The CDR3 runs to 16 residues. Germline values: CDR1 SEHNR, CDR2 FQNEAQ (reference sequence). Trimming cost V 3 bases and J 1 base, with 16 bases left between them. CDR3 nucleotide sequence: TGTGCCAGCAGCTTTGAAAACCGGGACTGGTCCTACGAGCAGTACTTC. Translation: CASSFENRDWSYEQYF.

The rearrangement joins TRBV5-6 to TRBJ2-5; D gene ambiguous. The V end was cut by 2 bases, the J end by 5 bases, with 10 bases between. The CDR3 totals 13 residues. Germline CDR1 reads SGHDT; CDR2 reads YYEEEE. The CDR3 DNA sequence: TGTGCCAGCAGCTTCCCCGAGGCGGAGACCCAGTACTTC. Protein: CASSFPEAETQYF.

The chain links TRBV19 to TRBJ2-1; D remains unclear. The CDR3 totals 13 residues. Deletions cut 5 bases from V and 5 bases from J, with 10 bases between. In germline, CDR1 is LNHDA, CDR2 SQIVND (reference sequence). The CDR3 loop is CASSWVADNEQFF. Written as DNA, the CDR3 is TGTGCCAGTAGTTGGGTGGCCGACAATGAGCAGTTCTTC.

The chain recombines TRBV19 with TRBJ2-7, with D perhaps assigned TRBD1 or TRBD2 (5 bases each). The CDR3 sequence is 16 residues long. Looked up from germline, CDR1 is LNHDA and CDR2 is SQIVND (reference sequence). V was cut by 5 bases and J by 0 bases, with 17 bases left in between. The CDR3, as DNA: TGTGCCAGTAGTCCAAAAGGGACGTATAGCTCCTACGAGCAGTACTTC. Amino acids: CASSPKGTYSSYEQYF.

The chain couples TRBV20-1 to TRBJ2-7, with 10 bases matching TRBD1. Trimming cost V 4 bases and J 3 bases; bases outside gene matches: 9. The CDR3 length is 15 residues. From germline, CDR1 is DFQATT and CDR2 SNEGSKA (reference sequence). For the CDR3, the DNA is TGCAGTGCTATTGGACAGGGGGAAATCATCTACGAGCAGTACTTC. Protein: CSAIGQGEIIYEQYF.